Listed below are T cell receptor beta chains from one sample, sequenced in a study of OX40 agonist ivuxolimab in advanced cancers. Only in-frame clones appear in the TCRdb table, and some are missing; sequencing was by immunoSEQ multiplex PCR. The sample includes some 58,000 clones, 88% of them seen just once. Sequencing used CD4+ or CD8+ T cells sorted from blood, obtained in a trial of the OX40 agonist ivuxolimab. These receptors were taken from an adult with an advanced solid tumor such as melanoma, head and neck, liver or kidney cancer. CDR3s include the opening cysteine and the closing phenylalanine or tryptophan. A D gene is named only where the DNA matches it firmly. The size of a clone is reported for some rows only, either as once, few or many, or as a class for expanded clones.

V gene	D gene	J gene	clone size	CDR3 protein	CDR3 DNA
TRBV9	-	TRBJ1-4	-	CASSVGPSTNEKLFF	TGTGCCAGCAGCGTAGGGCCTTCAACTAATGAAAAACTGTTTTTT
TRBV5-1	-	TRBJ2-3	-	CASSLDPGTDTQYF	TGCGCCAGCAGCTTGGATCCAGGGACAGATACGCAGTATTTT
TRBV7-2	TRBD1	TRBJ1-1	-	CASSWQGARGTEAFF	TGTGCCAGCAGCTGGCAGGGGGCGCGCGGAACTGAAGCTTTCTTT
TRBV5-1	-	TRBJ2-7	-	CASSLASGYEQYF	TGCGCCAGCAGCTTGGCGAGCGGCTACGAGCAGTACTTC
TRBV7-6	-	TRBJ2-1	-	CASSLAVGALNEQFF	TGTGCCAGCAGCTTAGCGGTGGGAGCCCTCAATGAGCAGTTCTTC
TRBV28	-	TRBJ2-1	-	CASSFQLGQFF	TGTGCCAGCAGTTTTCAGCTAGGGCAGTTCTTC
TRBV6-1	-	TRBJ2-3	-	CASVEGIEADTQYF	TGTGCCAGCGTCGAGGGAATAGAAGCAGATACGCAGTATTTT
TRBV5-4	-	TRBJ2-7	once	CASSLVGGPIHEQYF	TGTGCCAGCAGCTTGGTTGGTGGCCCCATCCACGAGCAGTACTTC
TRBV9	TRBD2	TRBJ2-3	-	CASSVGTSGLPSTDTQYF	TGTGCCAGCAGCGTCGGGACTAGCGGGCTTCCTAGCACAGATACGCAGTATTTT
TRBV6-6	TRBD2	TRBJ2-3	-	CASSSQREWADTQYF	TGTGCCAGCAGCTCACAGCGGGAGTGGGCAGATACGCAGTATTTT
TRBV6-1	TRBD1	TRBJ2-6	-	CASSENTPTGFLAGANVLTF	TGTGCCAGCAGTGAAAATACCCCGACAGGGTTTCTGGCAGGGGCCAACGTCCTGACTTTC
TRBV19	TRBD2	TRBJ2-5	-	CASSIPRGGRETQYF	TGTGCCAGTAGTATCCCCCGGGGGGGGCGGGAGACCCAGTACTTC
TRBV5-6	TRBD1	TRBJ1-3	-	CASSLVGTGLYRNTIYF	TGTGCCAGCAGCTTGGTAGGGACAGGGCTCTACCGAAACACCATATATTTT
TRBV28	-	TRBJ1-5	-	CASSLWGGRQPQHF	TGTGCCAGCAGTTTATGGGGGGGCCGTCAGCCCCAGCATTTT
TRBV7-9	-	TRBJ2-1	-	CASNDATSYNEQFF	TGTGCCAGCAATGACGCGACTTCCTACAATGAGCAGTTCTTC
TRBV5-5	-	TRBJ1-1	-	CASSPRVGVGTEAFF	TGTGCCAGCAGCCCCAGGGTAGGAGTGGGGACTGAAGCTTTCTTT
TRBV27	TRBD1	TRBJ2-2	-	CASSSGPGQVNTGELFF	TGTGCCAGCAGTTCGGGTCCGGGACAGGTGAACACCGGGGAGCTGTTTTTT
TRBV6-6	-	TRBJ1-2	-	CASSKGVNYGYTF	TGTGCCAGCAGTAAAGGGGTTAACTATGGCTACACCTTC
TRBV19	-	TRBJ1-2	-	CASSVGTTGVHGYTF	TGTGCCAGTAGTGTCGGGACAACGGGGGTACATGGCTACACCTTC
TRBV19	TRBD1	TRBJ1-5	-	CASSSDRADQPQHF	TGTGCCAGTAGTTCGGACAGGGCGGATCAGCCCCAGCATTTT
TRBV18	-	TRBJ2-3	-	CASSPSLGSADTQYF	TGTGCCAGCTCACCCAGTTTGGGTTCGGCAGATACGCAGTATTTT
TRBV7-8	-	TRBJ2-6	few	CASRYGARGANVLTF	TGTGCCAGCAGGTACGGGGCGCGCGGGGCCAACGTCCTGACTTTC
TRBV4-3	TRBD2	TRBJ2-7	-	CASSQDLSSGAYEQYF	TGCGCCAGCAGCCAAGATCTGTCTAGCGGAGCCTACGAGCAGTACTTC
TRBV11-3	-	TRBJ2-5	-	CASSLADQETQYF	TGTGCCAGCAGCTTAGCGGACCAAGAGACCCAGTACTTC
TRBV6-6	-	TRBJ1-5	-	CASSPSPNQPQHF	TGTGCCAGCAGTCCCTCTCCCAATCAGCCCCAGCATTTT
TRBV28	-	TRBJ2-1	-	CASSLVTPSEQFF	TGTGCCAGCAGTTTAGTAACCCCCAGTGAGCAGTTCTTC
TRBV5-1	-	TRBJ2-5	-	CASSLAGGREETQYF	TGCGCCAGCAGCTTGGCCGGGGGTAGGGAAGAGACCCAGTACTTC
TRBV7-9	-	TRBJ1-2	-	CASSLGKNARYYGYTF	TGTGCCAGCAGCTTGGGGAAAAACGCCCGTTATTATGGCTACACCTTC
TRBV5-1	TRBD2	TRBJ2-7	-	CASSSLAGVSYEQYF	TGCGCCAGCAGCTCCCTAGCGGGAGTAAGTTACGAGCAGTACTTC
TRBV5-6	-	TRBJ2-4	-	CASSLRTTQAKNIQYF	TGTGCCAGCAGCTTGCGGACTACCCAAGCCAAAAACATTCAGTACTTC
TRBV4-2	TRBD2	TRBJ2-5	-	CASSQEVRAGGRETQYF	TGTGCCAGCAGCCAAGAAGTAAGAGCGGGAGGGCGAGAGACCCAGTACTTC
TRBV7-8	TRBD1	TRBJ2-7	-	CASSLGTGHYEQYF	TGTGCCAGCAGCTTAGGGACAGGCCACTACGAGCAGTACTTC
TRBV11-2	TRBD1	TRBJ2-3	-	CASNSGTGLTDTQYF	TGTGCCAGCAACTCCGGGACAGGACTTACAGATACGCAGTATTTT
TRBV18	-	TRBJ2-2	-	CASSPAGSGTGELFF	TGTGCCAGCTCACCGGCAGGGAGTGGCACCGGGGAGCTGTTTTTT